One and the same sample provided the 16 T cell receptor beta chains below, sequenced in a study of T cell responses to AZD1222 COVID-19 vaccine. The method was immunoSEQ multiplex PCR; TCRdb's version includes in-frame clones alone and lacks a portion of them. In the table there are 90,000 to 150,000 clones, roughly 90% of which are singletons. Here the sequenced sample was peripheral blood, taken on day 0 of AZD1222 vaccination. The receptors derive from an adult in good health.

The chain joins TRBV7-9 to TRBJ1-4, with TRBD1 identical over 10 bases. The CDR3 has 14 amino acids. V lost 5 bases to trimming and J lost 8 bases; unmatched junction nucleotides: 5. Germline V gene lookup returns CDR1 SEHNR and CDR2 FQNEAQ (reference sequence). The CDR3 DNA reads as TGTGCCAGCAGCCTCGGACAGGGGGGAGAAAAACTGTTTTTT. The encoded protein is CASSLGQGGEKLFF. The full variable domain, rest sourced from reference TRBV7-9 and TRBJ1-4, is DTGVSQNPRHKITKRGQNVTFRCDPISEHNRLYWYRQTLGQGPEFLTYFQNEAQLEKSRLLSDRFSAERPKGSFSTLEIQRTEQGDSAMYLCASSLGQGGEKLFFGSGTQLSVL.

Notes on this clone: This CDR3 is also generated by other DNA sequences in the sample. This chain joins TRBV7-9 and TRBJ1-5; D not resolved. The CDR3 is 15 amino acids. Per germline, CDR1 SEHNR and CDR2 FQNEAQ (reference sequence). V was cut by 3 bases and J by 3 bases, with 12 bases left in between. As DNA, the CDR3 is TGTGCCAGCAGCTTGGGCCCCGGATTCAATCAGCCCCAGCATTTT. It encodes CASSLGPGFNQPQHF.

This chain joins TRBV5-6 and TRBJ2-3; TRBD2 matches 9 bases. The V gene's germline CDR1 is SGHDT and CDR2 YYEEEE. The CDR3 contains 14 residues. V was clipped by 4 bases and J by 10 bases; unmatched bases: 10. The CDR3 nucleotides are TGTGCCAGCAGCCCGGGACTAGCTAGTCTTGCGCAGTATTTT. It codes for CASSPGLASLAQYF.

The genes are TRBV2 and TRBJ1-2; D is ambiguous. The CDR3 length is 13 residues. From germline, CDR1 is SNHLY and CDR2 FYNNEI. V was cut by 4 bases and J by 2 bases, with 8 bases left in between. The chain's CDR3 is CASSGQDNYGYTF. The CDR3 DNA reads as TGTGCCAGCAGTGGCCAGGACAACTATGGCTACACCTTC.

This chain connects TRBV6-1 to TRBJ2-1; 8 bases agree with TRBD2. This CDR3 is 15 amino acids long. Germline loops: CDR1 MNHNS, CDR2 SASEGT. Trimming removed 3 bases from V and 0 bases from J; junction bases left unmatched: 1. DNA of the CDR3: TGTGCCAGCAGTGACCTAGCGGGCTCCTACAATGAGCAGTTCTTC. Translating it yields CASSDLAGSYNEQFF.

The V and J genes are TRBV7-9 and TRBJ1-1; maybe TRBD1 (5 bases). CDR1 is SEHNR, CDR2 FQNEAQ, per germline (reference sequence). CDR3 length equals 15 residues. V was trimmed by 0 bases and J by 4 bases, leaving 12 bases between them. CDR3 bases: TGTGCCAGCAGCTTAGCGCTCGGGGGTATCACTGAAGCTTTCTTT. Its translation: CASSLALGGITEAFF.

This chain links TRBV11-2 with TRBJ1-4; TRBD1 is a possible D gene (6 bases). V lost 5 bases, J lost 3 bases, and 10 bases lay in between. Germline-derived CDR1 and CDR2 are SGHAT and FQNNGV. The CDR3 spans 14 residues. The CDR3 loop is CASSPTGPNEKLFF. CDR3 nucleotide sequence: TGTGCCAGCAGCCCGACAGGACCTAATGAAAAACTGTTTTTT.

The count of this clone is one. The chain is built from TRBV19 and TRBJ1-2, with no clear D. The CDR3 is 11 amino acids. The germline gives CDR1 LNHDA, CDR2 SQIVND (reference sequence). V lost 1 base to trimming and J lost 8 bases, with 5 bases between them. CDR3 residues: CASSIGRGYTF. The CDR3 coding sequence is TGTGCCAGTAGTATAGGCAGAGGCTACACCTTC.

V usage is TRBV19 and J usage is TRBJ2-7, with 7 bases identical to TRBD1. The germline V gene encodes CDR1 LNHDA and CDR2 SQIVND (reference sequence). V lost 5 bases to trimming and J lost 0 bases; unmatched junction nucleotides: 4. This CDR3 region has 14 residues. CDR3 coding DNA: TGTGCCAGTAGTCCAGGGGGTTACTCCTACGAGCAGTACTTC. Translating it yields CASSPGGYSYEQYF.

This sequence joins TRBV19 and TRBJ1-2; D ambiguous. With 3 bases removed from V and 4 bases from J, the gap between germline ends came to 9 bases. CDR3 length: 13 residues. CDR1 LNHDA and CDR2 SQIVND come from the germline V gene (reference sequence). The CDR3 reads CASSIDTLYGYTF. Here the CDR3 DNA reads TGTGCCAGTAGTATTGACACCCTCTATGGCTACACCTTC.

The rearrangement links TRBV9 to TRBJ1-1; no reliable D call. V lost 3 bases and J lost 6, with 27 bases in between. The germline gives CDR1 SGDLS, CDR2 YYNGEE. The CDR3 loop spans 18 amino acids. The CDR3 loop is CASSGGSKDSRPPSEAFF. The CDR3 bases are TGTGCCAGCAGCGGAGGCTCGAAGGACTCTCGGCCGCCTTCTGAAGCTTTCTTT.

The V and J genes are TRBV3-1 (or the pseudogene TRBV3-2) and TRBJ1-2; 7 nucleotides line up with TRBD1. The CDR3 runs to 13 residues. CDR1 is LGHDT and CDR2 is YNNKEL in the germline V gene (reference sequence). V lost 4 bases and J lost 8; bases outside the gene matches: 7. DNA of the CDR3: TGTGCCAGCAGCCCCTACAGGGGATGGGGCTACACCTTC. Translating it yields CASSPYRGWGYTF.

There are a few counts of this clone. The chain carries TRBV7-8 and TRBJ1-2, with TRBD1 identical over 8 bases. The CDR3 has 18 residues. Looked up from germline, CDR1 is SGHVS and CDR2 is FQNEAQ. The junction had 14 bases not matched to a gene; V was cut back by 3 bases and J by 2 bases. The CDR3 loop reads CASSLGIRSTGGNYGYTF. The CDR3 region has the DNA TGTGCCAGCAGCTTGGGGATTAGGAGCACAGGGGGGAACTATGGCTACACCTTC.

The chain carries TRBV6-5 and TRBJ1-2, with 7 bases aligning to TRBD1. CDR3 size: 14 residues. In germline, CDR1 is MNHEY, CDR2 SVGAGI. With V trimmed by 6 bases and J by 4 bases, 8 bases remained unmatched. The CDR3 reads CASRNTDRVYGYTF. The CDR3 region has the DNA TGTGCCAGCAGGAACACTGACAGGGTCTATGGCTACACCTTC.

The chain combines TRBV2 with TRBJ2-2, with 9 bases aligning to TRBD1. The length of the CDR3 is 16 residues. CDR1 is SNHLY and CDR2 is FYNNEI in the germline V gene. The junction had 7 bases not matched to a gene; V was cut back by 7 bases and J by 1 base. For the CDR3, the DNA is TGTGCCAGCATATCGTGGGGACAGGGGAACACCGGGGAGCTGTTTTTT. Amino acids: CASISWGQGNTGELFF. Variable domain in full (rest from reference TRBV2 and TRBJ2-2): EPEVTQTPSHQVTQMGQEVILRCVPISNHLYFYWYRQILGQKVEFLVSFYNNEISEKSEIFDDQFSVERPDGSNFTLKIRSTKLEDSAMYFCASISWGQGNTGELFFGEGSRLTVL.

The rearrangement joins TRBV19 to TRBJ1-2; the D is unclear. V gave up 7 bases and J gave up 4 bases, with 7 bases separating them. Germline CDR1 and CDR2: LNHDA and SQIVND (reference sequence). CDR3 length: 11 residues. CDR3 sequence reads: CASTATYGYTF. The DNA for the CDR3 is TGTGCCAGTACCGCCACCTATGGCTACACCTTC.